The clone carrying this T cell receptor beta chain was seen only a few times. Antigen specificity is unknown. The CDR3 contains 14 residues. V lost 3 bases and J lost 4, with 12 bases in between. Unique molecular identifiers tagged the TCRbeta library. TCRdb passed the PCR reads through MiXCR, listing each CDR3 protein once. The sample contains around 210,000 distinct CDR3 sequences, approximately 6.3% of which appear only once. This sample stems from a study of T-cell reconstitution after alpha-beta-depleted transplantation in children. Points from the study as a whole: Reportedly, roughly two months post-transplant, alpha-beta T cells arose from several hundred expanded graft clones. It was newly produced T cells that mostly accounted for T-cell counts and diversity one year after transplant. Diversity of TCRbeta at day 60 was high in some patients, arising from surviving recipient T cells and thymic progenitors.

The receptor's source is a boy younger than 10 with acute lymphoblastic leukemia, due to receive a stem cell transplant. The rearrangement uses TRBV12-3 or TRBV12-4 and TRBJ1-2; perhaps TRBD1 as D (5 bases). The sample consisted of PBMCs, taken before TCRalphabeta/CD19-depleted stem cell transplant. CDR3 region: CASSFNRLGYGYTF. The CDR3, as DNA: TGTGCCAGCAGTTTTAACAGGTTGGGCTATGGCTACACCTTC.